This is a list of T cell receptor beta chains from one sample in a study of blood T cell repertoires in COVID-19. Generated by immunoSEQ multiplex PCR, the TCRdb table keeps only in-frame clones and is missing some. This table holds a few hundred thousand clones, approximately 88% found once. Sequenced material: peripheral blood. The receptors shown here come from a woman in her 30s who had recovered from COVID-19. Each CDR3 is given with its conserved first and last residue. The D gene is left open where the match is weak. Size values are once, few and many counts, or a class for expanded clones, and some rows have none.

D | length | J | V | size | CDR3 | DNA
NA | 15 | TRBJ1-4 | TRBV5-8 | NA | CASSSRSAGAHWLFF | TGTGCCAGCAGCTCCAGGTCAGCGGGGGCCCATTGGCTGTTTTTT
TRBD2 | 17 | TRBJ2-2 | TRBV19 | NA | CASSGNSGGAGTGELFF | TGTGCCAGTAGTGGGAATAGCGGGGGGGCCGGAACCGGGGAGCTGTTTTTT
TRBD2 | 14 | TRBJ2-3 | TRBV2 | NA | CASSGASGGDTQYF | TGTGCCAGCAGTGGGGCTAGCGGGGGAGATACGCAGTATTTT
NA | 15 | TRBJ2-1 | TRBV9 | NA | CASSVDAGTRNEQFF | TGTGCCAGCAGCGTAGACGCCGGGACTCGCAATGAGCAGTTCTTC
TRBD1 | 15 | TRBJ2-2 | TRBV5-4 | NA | CASSPRDRGTGELFF | TGTGCCAGCAGCCCCCGGGACAGGGGAACCGGGGAGCTGTTTTTT
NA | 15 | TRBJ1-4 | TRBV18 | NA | CASSPQTATNEKLFF | TGTGCCAGCTCACCGCAGACAGCAACTAATGAAAAACTGTTTTTT
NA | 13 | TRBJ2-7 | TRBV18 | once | CASSPGGTYEQYF | TGTGCCAGCTCACCAGGGGGCACCTACGAGCAGTACTTC
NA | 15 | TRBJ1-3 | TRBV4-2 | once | CASSQGQFAGNTIYF | TGTGCCAGCAGCCAAGGGCAGTTCGCCGGAAACACCATATATTTT
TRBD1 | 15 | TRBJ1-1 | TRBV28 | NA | CASGLGDRLNTEAFF | TGTGCCAGCGGATTGGGGGACAGGCTGAACACTGAAGCTTTCTTT
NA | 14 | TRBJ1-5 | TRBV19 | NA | CASTDSSAVAPQHF | TGTGCCAGTACGGACAGCTCCGCCGTCGCGCCCCAGCATTTT
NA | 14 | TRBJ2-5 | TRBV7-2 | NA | CASSSPGGPETQYF | TGTGCCAGCAGCTCACCAGGAGGGCCGGAGACCCAGTACTTC
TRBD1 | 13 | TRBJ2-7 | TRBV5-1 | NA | CASSRQGQYEQYF | TGCGCCAGCAGTCGACAGGGACAATACGAGCAGTACTTC
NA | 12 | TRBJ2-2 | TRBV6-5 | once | CASSYPTGELFF | TGTGCCAGCTCCTATCCAACCGGGGAGCTGTTTTTT
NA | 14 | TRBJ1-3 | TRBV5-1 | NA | CASSQDIPGNTIYF | TGCGCCAGCAGCCAGGACATCCCTGGAAACACCATATATTTT
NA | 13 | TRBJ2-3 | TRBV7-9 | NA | CASDRGNTDTQYF | TGTGCCAGCGATCGAGGAAACACAGATACGCAGTATTTT
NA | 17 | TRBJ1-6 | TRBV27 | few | CASSFGWGQTNNSPLHF | TGTGCCAGCAGTTTTGGGTGGGGCCAAACCAATAATTCACCCCTCCACTTT
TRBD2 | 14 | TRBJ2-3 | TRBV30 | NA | CAWRLAGDTDTQYF | TGTGCCTGGAGGCTAGCGGGGGACACAGATACGCAGTATTTT
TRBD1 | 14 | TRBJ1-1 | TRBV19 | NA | CASSSGQVYTEAFF | TGTGCCAGTAGTTCCGGACAGGTCTACACTGAAGCTTTCTTT
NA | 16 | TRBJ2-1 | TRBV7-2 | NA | CASSPNSPVMNNEQFF | TGTGCCAGCAGCCCCAATAGCCCGGTTATGAACAATGAGCAGTTCTTC
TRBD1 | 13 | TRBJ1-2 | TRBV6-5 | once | CASSQQGAGGYTF | TGTGCCAGCAGTCAACAGGGGGCCGGGGGCTACACCTTC
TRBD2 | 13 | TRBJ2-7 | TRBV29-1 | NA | CSVRTSRDYEQYF | TGCAGCGTTAGGACTAGCCGAGACTACGAGCAGTACTTC
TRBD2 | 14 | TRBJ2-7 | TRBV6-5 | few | CASSYGSGYYEQYF | TGTGCCAGCAGTTACGGTAGCGGGTACTACGAGCAGTACTTC
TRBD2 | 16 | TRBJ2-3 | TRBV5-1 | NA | CASSLFTAGGTDTQYF | TGCGCCAGCAGCTTGTTTACAGCGGGGGGAACAGATACGCAGTATTTT
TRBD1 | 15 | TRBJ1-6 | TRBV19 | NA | CASSIEQGLNSPLHF | TGTGCCAGTAGTATAGAACAGGGGCTGAATTCACCCCTCCACTTT
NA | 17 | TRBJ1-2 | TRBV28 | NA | CASSFRFEQSTNYGYTF | TGTGCCAGCAGTTTTCGGTTTGAACAGAGCACTAACTATGGCTACACCTTC
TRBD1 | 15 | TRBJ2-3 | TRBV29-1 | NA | CSVESMGQDTDTQYF | TGCAGCGTTGAATCAATGGGACAGGACACAGATACGCAGTATTTT
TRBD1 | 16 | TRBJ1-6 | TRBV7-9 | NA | CASTRYRTGGNSPLHF | TGTGCCAGCACCCGATATCGGACAGGGGGTAATTCACCCCTCCACTTT
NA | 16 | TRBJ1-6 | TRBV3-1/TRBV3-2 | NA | CASSQGTIGGGSPLHF | TGTGCCAGCAGCCAAGGCACGATCGGTGGAGGTTCACCCCTCCACTTT
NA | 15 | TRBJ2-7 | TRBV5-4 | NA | CASSLPGGSSYEQYF | TGTGCCAGCAGCTTACCTGGTGGCAGTTCCTACGAGCAGTACTTC
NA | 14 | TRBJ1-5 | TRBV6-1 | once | CASSEGQVYQPQHF | TGTGCCAGCAGTGAAGGACAGGTCTATCAGCCCCAGCATTTT
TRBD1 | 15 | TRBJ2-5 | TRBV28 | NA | CASRSGTGVGETQYF | TGTGCCAGCAGGTCCGGGACAGGGGTCGGGGAGACCCAGTACTTC
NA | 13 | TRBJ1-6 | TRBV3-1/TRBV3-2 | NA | CASSQGLSSPLHF | TGTGCCAGCAGCCAAGGCCTGAGTTCACCCCTCCACTTT
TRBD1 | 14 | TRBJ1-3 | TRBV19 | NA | CASSRGTGRNTIYF | TGTGCCAGTAGTCGCGGGACAGGGAGAAACACCATATATTTT
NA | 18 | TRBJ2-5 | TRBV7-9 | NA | CASSLLPGAGARGETQYF | TGTGCCAGCAGCTTACTCCCCGGGGCAGGGGCAAGGGGAGAGACCCAGTACTTC
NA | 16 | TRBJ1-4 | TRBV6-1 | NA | CASSENSGGFNEKLFF | TGTGCCAGCAGTGAAAACTCCGGGGGGTTTAATGAAAAACTGTTTTTT
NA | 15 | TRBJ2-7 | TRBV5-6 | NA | CASSLMGAPRWEQYF | TGTGCCAGCAGCTTGATGGGGGCTCCAAGGTGGGAGCAGTACTTC
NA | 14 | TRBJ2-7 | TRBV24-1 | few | CATSDGTHSYEQYF | TGTGCCACCAGTGACGGGACTCATTCCTACGAGCAGTACTTC
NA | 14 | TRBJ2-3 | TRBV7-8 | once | CASSDTILSDTQYF | TGTGCCAGCAGCGATACTATCCTCTCAGATACGCAGTATTTT
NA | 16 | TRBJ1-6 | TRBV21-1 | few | CASSKGGGGATSPLHF | TGTGCCAGCAGCAAAGGGGGAGGGGGGGCAACTTCACCCCTCCACTTT
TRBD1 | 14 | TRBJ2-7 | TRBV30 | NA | CAWRRAGGRYEQYF | TGTGCCTGGAGAAGGGCAGGGGGCAGGTACGAGCAGTACTTC
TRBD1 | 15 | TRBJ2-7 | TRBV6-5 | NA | CASSQRDRVVYEQYF | TGTGCCAGCAGTCAACGGGACAGGGTTGTTTACGAGCAGTACTTC
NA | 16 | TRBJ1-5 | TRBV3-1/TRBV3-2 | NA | CASSQDSGARNQPQHF | TGTGCCAGCAGCCAAGATTCAGGGGCGAGAAATCAGCCCCAGCATTTT
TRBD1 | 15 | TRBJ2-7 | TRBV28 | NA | CASSPTGAPTYEQYF | TGTGCCAGCAGCCCGACAGGGGCACCGACCTACGAGCAGTACTTC
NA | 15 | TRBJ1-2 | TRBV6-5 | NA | CASSYSNSGGYGYTF | TGTGCCAGCAGTTACTCGAACTCCGGAGGCTATGGCTACACCTTC
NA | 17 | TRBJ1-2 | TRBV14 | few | CASSQDLAGAANYGYTF | TGTGCCAGCAGCCAAGATCTTGCGGGTGCCGCTAACTATGGCTACACCTTC
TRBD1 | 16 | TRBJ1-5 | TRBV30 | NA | CAWSVTGSYSNQPQHF | TGTGCCTGGAGTGTGACAGGGAGTTATAGCAATCAGCCCCAGCATTTT
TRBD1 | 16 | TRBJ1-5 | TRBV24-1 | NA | CATSDRQGHPNQPQHF | TGTGCCACCAGTGATAGACAGGGCCACCCCAATCAGCCCCAGCATTTT
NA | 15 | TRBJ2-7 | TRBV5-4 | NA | CASSPRQGFSGEQYF | TGTGCCAGCAGCCCTAGACAGGGTTTTAGCGGCGAGCAGTACTTC
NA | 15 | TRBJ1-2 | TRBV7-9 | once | CASSYPMTENYGYTF | TGTGCCAGCAGCTACCCCATGACAGAGAACTATGGCTACACCTTC
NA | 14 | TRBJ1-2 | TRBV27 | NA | CASRSGALFTGYTF | TGTGCCAGCAGGTCGGGTGCCCTCTTCACAGGCTACACCTTC